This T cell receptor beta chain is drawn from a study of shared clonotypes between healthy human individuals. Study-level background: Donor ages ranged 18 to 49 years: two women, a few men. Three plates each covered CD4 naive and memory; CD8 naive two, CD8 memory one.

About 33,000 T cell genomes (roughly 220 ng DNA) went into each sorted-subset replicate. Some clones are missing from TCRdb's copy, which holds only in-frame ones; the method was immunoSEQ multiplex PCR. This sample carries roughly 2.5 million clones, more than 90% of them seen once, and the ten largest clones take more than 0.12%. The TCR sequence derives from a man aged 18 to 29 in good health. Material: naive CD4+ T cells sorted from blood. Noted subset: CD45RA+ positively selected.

In nucleotides, the CDR3 is TGTGCCAGCAGCTTAGATCGTAACAGGGGTAATGAAAAACTGTTTTTT. Residues: CASSLDRNRGNEKLFF. V usage is TRBV11-2 and J usage is TRBJ1-4; 7 bases match TRBD1. Germline assignment: CDR1 SGHAT and CDR2 FQNNGV. The CDR3 is 16 amino acids. J gave up 4 bases and V 0 bases, and 5 bases lay outside the gene matches.